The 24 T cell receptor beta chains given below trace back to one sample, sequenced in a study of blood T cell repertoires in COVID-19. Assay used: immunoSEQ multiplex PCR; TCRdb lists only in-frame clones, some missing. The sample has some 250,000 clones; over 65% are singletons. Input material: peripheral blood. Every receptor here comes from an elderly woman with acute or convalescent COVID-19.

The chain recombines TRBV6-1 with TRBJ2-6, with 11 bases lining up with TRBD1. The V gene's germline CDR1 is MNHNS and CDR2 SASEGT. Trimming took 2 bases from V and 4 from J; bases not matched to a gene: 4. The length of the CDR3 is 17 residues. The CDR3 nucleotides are TGTGCCAGCAGTGAACAGGACAGGGGGCTCGGGGCCAACGTCCTGACTTTC. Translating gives CASSEQDRGLGANVLTF.

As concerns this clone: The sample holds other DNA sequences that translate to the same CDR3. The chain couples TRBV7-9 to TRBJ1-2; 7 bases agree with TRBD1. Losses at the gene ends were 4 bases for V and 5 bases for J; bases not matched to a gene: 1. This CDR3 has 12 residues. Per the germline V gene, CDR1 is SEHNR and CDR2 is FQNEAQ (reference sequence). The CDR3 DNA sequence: TGTGCCAGCAGCTCGACAGGGTATGGCTACACCTTC. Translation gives CASSSTGYGYTF.

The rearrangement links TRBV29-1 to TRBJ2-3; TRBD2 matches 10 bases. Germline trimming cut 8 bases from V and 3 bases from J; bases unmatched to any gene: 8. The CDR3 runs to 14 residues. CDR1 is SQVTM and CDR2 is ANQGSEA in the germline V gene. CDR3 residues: CSIISGRGTDTQYF. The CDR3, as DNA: TGCAGCATCATAAGCGGGAGGGGAACAGATACGCAGTATTTT.

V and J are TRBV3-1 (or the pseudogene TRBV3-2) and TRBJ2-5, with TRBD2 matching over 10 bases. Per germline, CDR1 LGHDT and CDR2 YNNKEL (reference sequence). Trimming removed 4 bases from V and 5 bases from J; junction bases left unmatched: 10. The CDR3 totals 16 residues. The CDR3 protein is CASSPGRLAGVETQYF. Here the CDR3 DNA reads TGTGCCAGCAGCCCCGGACGCCTAGCGGGGGTCGAGACCCAGTACTTC.

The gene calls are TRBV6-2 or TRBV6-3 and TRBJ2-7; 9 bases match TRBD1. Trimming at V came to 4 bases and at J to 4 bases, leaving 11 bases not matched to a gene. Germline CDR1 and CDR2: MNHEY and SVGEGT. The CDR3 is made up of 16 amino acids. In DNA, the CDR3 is TGTGCCAGCAGTTCCCCGGGACAGGGAGGGATGTACGAGCAGTACTTC. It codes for CASSSPGQGGMYEQYF.

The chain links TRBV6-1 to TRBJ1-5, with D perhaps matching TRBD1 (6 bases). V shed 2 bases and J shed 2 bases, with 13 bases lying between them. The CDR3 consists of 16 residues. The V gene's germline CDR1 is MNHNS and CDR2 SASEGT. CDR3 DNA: TGTGCCAGCAGTGAATTAAGGGGGTCGGGCAATCAGCCCCAGCATTTT. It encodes CASSELRGSGNQPQHF.

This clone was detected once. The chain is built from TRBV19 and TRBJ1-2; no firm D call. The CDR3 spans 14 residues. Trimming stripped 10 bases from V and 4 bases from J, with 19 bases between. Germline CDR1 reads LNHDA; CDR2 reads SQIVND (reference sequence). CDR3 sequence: CATSLTDGIYGYTF. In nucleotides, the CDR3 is TGTGCCACCTCTCTAACGGACGGGATCTATGGCTACACCTTC.

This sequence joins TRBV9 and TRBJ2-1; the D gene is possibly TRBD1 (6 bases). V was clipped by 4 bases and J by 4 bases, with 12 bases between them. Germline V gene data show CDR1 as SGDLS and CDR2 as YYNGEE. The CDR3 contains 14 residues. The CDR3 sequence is CASSIRTEYNEQFF. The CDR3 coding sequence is TGTGCCAGCAGCATCCGGACAGAATACAATGAGCAGTTCTTC.

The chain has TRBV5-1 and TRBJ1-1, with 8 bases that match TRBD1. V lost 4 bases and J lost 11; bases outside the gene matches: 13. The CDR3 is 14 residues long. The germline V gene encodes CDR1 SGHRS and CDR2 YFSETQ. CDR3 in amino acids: CASSTTGGALWAFF. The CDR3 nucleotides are TGCGCCAGCAGCACAACAGGGGGGGCTTTATGGGCTTTCTTT.

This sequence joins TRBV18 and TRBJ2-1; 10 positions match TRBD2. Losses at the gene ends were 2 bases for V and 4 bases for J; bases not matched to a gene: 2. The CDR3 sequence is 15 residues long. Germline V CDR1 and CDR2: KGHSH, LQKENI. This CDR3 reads CASSPERGGYNEQFF. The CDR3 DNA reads TGTGCCAGCTCACCAGAGCGGGGGGGATACAATGAGCAGTTCTTC.

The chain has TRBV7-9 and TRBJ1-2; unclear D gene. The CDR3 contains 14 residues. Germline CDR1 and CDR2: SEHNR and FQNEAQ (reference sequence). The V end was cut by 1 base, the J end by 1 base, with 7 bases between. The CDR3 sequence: CASSLDSFNYGYTF. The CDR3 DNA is TGTGCCAGCAGCTTAGATAGTTTTAACTATGGCTACACCTTC.

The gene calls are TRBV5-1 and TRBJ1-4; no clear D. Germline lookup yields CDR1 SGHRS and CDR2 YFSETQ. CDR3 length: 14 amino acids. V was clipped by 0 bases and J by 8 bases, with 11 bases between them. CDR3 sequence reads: CASSLAGVGEKLFF. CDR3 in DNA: TGCGCCAGCAGCTTGGCCGGGGTTGGGGAAAAACTGTTTTTT.

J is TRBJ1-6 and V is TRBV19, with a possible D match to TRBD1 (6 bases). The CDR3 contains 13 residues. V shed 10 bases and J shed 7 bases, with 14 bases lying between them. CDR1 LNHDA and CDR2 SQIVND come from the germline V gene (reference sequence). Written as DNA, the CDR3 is TGTGCCACCCAGACAAGGGGGAATTCACCCCTCCACTTT. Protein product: CATQTRGNSPLHF.

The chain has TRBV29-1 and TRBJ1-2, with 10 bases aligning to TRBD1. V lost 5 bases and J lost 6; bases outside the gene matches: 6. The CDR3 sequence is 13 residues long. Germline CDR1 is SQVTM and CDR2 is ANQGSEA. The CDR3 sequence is CSVRDRGIDGYTF. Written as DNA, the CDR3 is TGCAGCGTTAGGGACAGGGGAATTGATGGCTACACCTTC.

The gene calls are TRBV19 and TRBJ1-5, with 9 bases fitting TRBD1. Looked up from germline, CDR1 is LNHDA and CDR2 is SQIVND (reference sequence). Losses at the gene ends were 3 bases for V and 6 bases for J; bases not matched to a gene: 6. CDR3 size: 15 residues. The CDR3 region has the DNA TGTGCCAGTAGTATGGAACAGGGGGCGAGTCAGCCCCAGCATTTT. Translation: CASSMEQGASQPQHF.

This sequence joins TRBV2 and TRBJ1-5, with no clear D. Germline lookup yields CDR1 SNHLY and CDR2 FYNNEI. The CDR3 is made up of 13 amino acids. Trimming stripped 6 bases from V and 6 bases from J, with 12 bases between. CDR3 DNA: TGTGCCAGCAGCCCTAGGGAGTTTCAGCCCCAGCATTTT. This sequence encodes CASSPREFQPQHF.

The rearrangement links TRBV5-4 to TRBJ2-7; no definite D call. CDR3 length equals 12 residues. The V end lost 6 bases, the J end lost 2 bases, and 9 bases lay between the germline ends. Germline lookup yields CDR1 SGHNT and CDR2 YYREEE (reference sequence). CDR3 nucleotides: TGTGCCAGCAATGCGGAGACCTACGAGCAGTACTTC. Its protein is CASNAETYEQYF.

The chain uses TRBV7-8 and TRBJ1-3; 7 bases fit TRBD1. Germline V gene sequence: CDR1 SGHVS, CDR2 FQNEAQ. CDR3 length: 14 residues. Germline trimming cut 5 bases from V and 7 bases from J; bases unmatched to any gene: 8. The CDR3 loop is CASSIQGIGNTIYF. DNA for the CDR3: TGTGCCAGCAGCATACAGGGGATAGGGAACACCATATATTTT.

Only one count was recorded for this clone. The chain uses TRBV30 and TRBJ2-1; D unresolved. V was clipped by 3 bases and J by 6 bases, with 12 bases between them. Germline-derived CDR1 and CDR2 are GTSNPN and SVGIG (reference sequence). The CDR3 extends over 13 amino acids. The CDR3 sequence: CAWSLVSRNEQFF. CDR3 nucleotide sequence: TGTGCCTGGAGCCTCGTCTCCCGCAATGAGCAGTTCTTC.

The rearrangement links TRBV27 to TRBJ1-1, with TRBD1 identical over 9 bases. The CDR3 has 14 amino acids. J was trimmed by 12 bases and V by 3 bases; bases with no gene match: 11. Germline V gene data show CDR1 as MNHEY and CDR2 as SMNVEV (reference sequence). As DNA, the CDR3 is TGTGCCAGCAGTTTGGGGGGCGACAGGGGGAGAACTTTCTTT. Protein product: CASSLGGDRGRTFF.

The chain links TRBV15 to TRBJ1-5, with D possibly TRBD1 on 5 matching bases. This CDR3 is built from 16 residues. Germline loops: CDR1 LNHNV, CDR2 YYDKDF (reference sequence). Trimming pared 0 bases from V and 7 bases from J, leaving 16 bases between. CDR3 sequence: CATSREGRGRSQPQHF. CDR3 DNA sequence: TGTGCCACCAGCAGAGAGGGGAGGGGTCGGTCCCAGCCCCAGCATTTT.

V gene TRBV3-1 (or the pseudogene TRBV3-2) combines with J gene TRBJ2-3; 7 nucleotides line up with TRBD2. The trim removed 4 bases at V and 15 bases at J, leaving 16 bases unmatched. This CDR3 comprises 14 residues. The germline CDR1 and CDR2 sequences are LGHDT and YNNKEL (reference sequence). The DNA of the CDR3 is TGTGCCAGCAGCCTGGGCGGGAGCCCCATACGGATATATTTT. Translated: CASSLGGSPIRIYF.

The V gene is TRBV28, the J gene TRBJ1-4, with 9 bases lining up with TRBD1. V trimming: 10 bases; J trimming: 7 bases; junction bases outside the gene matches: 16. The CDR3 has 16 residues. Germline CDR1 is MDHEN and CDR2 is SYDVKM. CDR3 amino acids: CATLPRPGQGPEKLFF. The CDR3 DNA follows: TGTGCCACCTTACCGCGTCCGGGACAGGGCCCTGAAAAACTGTTTTTT.

CDR3 residues: CASSYSRGYGYTF. The CDR3 coding sequence is TGTGCCAGCAGTTACAGCCGGGGCTATGGCTACACCTTC. The rearrangement uses TRBV6-2 or TRBV6-3 and TRBJ1-2; D uncertain. V was shortened by 2 bases and J by 4 bases, with 8 bases between the two germline ends. CDR1 MNHEY and CDR2 SVGEGT come from the germline V gene. This CDR3 has 13 residues.